The clone carrying this TCR beta chain has a count of ten or more. The CDR3 loop spans 15 amino acids. V dropped 0 bases and J dropped 6 bases, with 14 bases sitting between them. Germline V gene lookup returns CDR1 MNHEY and CDR2 SVGAGI. This sample stems from a study of T-cell reconstitution after alpha-beta-depleted transplantation in children. Unique molecular identifiers tagged the TCRbeta library. TCRdb itself ran the PCR reads through MiXCR, one entry per CDR3 protein. The table shows 150,000 to 200,000 distinct CDR3 sequences, with approximately 7% occurring only once. The source is a human donor who donated a stem cell graft to a child with Wiskott-Aldrich syndrome. This material consisted of PBMCs from the stem cell graft donor, taken from the stem cell graft. The V call is TRBV6-5, the J call TRBJ1-1, with D unresolved. The CDR3, as DNA: TGTGCCAGCAGTTACTCACCACTCTCGGGCGCTGAAGCTTTCTTT. This translates into CASSYSPLSGAEAFF.